This is a list of T cell receptor beta chains from one sample in a study of yellow fever vaccine responses in identical twins. Each CDR3 protein is one row after TCRdb ran MiXCR on the RT-PCR reads. The repertoire holds about 16,000 distinct CDR3 sequences, with roughly 80% as singletons. The source material was T cells from blood (PBMCs), unsorted or a sorted subset (not recorded which), sampled before or after yellow fever vaccination (not recorded which). Receptors originate from a young woman who received the yellow fever vaccine. Both conserved end residues are part of each CDR3.

j_call | v_call | cdr3_aa
TRBJ1-4 | TRBV20-1 | CSARDQRGGEKLFF
TRBJ1-5 | TRBV15 | CATSRDQGQRHF
TRBJ2-1 | TRBV29-1 | CSALGGQENSYNEQFF
TRBJ2-6 | TRBV7-9 | CASSPQGPGANVLTF
TRBJ2-7 | TRBV28 | CASSSYYEQYF
TRBJ2-7 | TRBV14 | CASGQAVAGAYEQYF
TRBJ2-7 | TRBV3-1 | CASRNRASYEQYF
TRBJ2-7 | TRBV27 | CASSLYGQTYEQYF
TRBJ2-5 | TRBV20-1 | CSARDKITGWETQYF
TRBJ2-4 | TRBV7-2 | CASSFFENIQYF
TRBJ2-7 | TRBV3-1 | CASNRAGEEQYF
TRBJ2-3 | TRBV10-3 | CAISERGDAQYF
TRBJ2-2 | TRBV2 | CASSEQGTGELFF
TRBJ2-5 | TRBV20-1 | CSAPDRVETQYF
TRBJ1-2 | TRBV29-1 | CSVGTPYTF
TRBJ1-5 | TRBV18 | CASSPTDYSNQPQHF
TRBJ2-4 | TRBV29-1 | CSVGSGTSDKNIQYF
TRBJ2-7 | TRBV29-1 | CSVTKTGIYEQYF
TRBJ2-3 | TRBV2 | CASTLADTQYF
TRBJ1-1 | TRBV4-1 | CASSQEEGAAEAFF
TRBJ2-1 | TRBV19 | CASSLGGSSYNEQFF
TRBJ1-4 | TRBV7-3 | CASSPQHPTNEKLFF
TRBJ2-3 | TRBV2 | CASWAGSTDTQYF
TRBJ2-1 | TRBV20-1 | CSARGLRDEQFF
TRBJ2-1 | TRBV10-1 | CASSEGLATYNEQFF
TRBJ1-1 | TRBV12-3/TRBV12-4 | CASSFDHNSEAFF
TRBJ2-7 | TRBV29-1 | CSVQEGAYYEQYF
TRBJ2-3 | TRBV10-3 | CAINTGTGRDTQYF
TRBJ2-1 | TRBV18 | CASPNPLAAGSYNEQFF
TRBJ2-1 | TRBV6-1 | CASRALRTSMFF
TRBJ2-5 | TRBV21-1 | CASSKARDSFYF
TRBJ2-7 | TRBV10-1 | CASSEGDRAYEQYF
TRBJ1-4 | TRBV20-1 | CSARDLFGGGPAEKLFF
TRBJ2-3 | TRBV5-1 | CASSLAFSIRANTQYF
TRBJ2-7 | TRBV19 | CASSKDGEDEQYF
TRBJ2-7 | TRBV11-2 | CASSLGGGYEQYF
TRBJ2-7 | TRBV5-5 | CASSQTPNTAYEQYF
TRBJ2-1 | TRBV7-3 | CASSLKGAYNEQFF
TRBJ2-7 | TRBV29-1 | CSSLTSGEHHYEQYF
TRBJ2-7 | TRBV29-1 | CSVGPGQLGEQYF
TRBJ2-7 | TRBV2 | CASQAGRRGEYF
TRBJ2-3 | TRBV11-1 | CASSLVGGEDTQYF
TRBJ2-7 | TRBV29-1 | CSALGTRIYEQYF
TRBJ2-5 | TRBV18 | CASSPQGQETQYF
TRBJ2-7 | TRBV4-1 | CASSQETVYEQYF
TRBJ2-2 | TRBV4-1 | CASSQRQGELFF
TRBJ1-5 | TRBV15 | CATSKGQGANQPQHF
TRBJ2-1 | TRBV11-2 | CASSITRGGVGNEQFF
TRBJ1-5 | TRBV28 | CASVGRNQPQHF
TRBJ2-1 | TRBV11-1 | CASRTNRIRNEQFF
TRBJ2-1 | TRBV5-5 | CASSPEVLPEQFF
TRBJ1-1 | TRBV10-3 | CAISDRDEAFF
TRBJ2-5 | TRBV30 | CAWSGGHQETQYF